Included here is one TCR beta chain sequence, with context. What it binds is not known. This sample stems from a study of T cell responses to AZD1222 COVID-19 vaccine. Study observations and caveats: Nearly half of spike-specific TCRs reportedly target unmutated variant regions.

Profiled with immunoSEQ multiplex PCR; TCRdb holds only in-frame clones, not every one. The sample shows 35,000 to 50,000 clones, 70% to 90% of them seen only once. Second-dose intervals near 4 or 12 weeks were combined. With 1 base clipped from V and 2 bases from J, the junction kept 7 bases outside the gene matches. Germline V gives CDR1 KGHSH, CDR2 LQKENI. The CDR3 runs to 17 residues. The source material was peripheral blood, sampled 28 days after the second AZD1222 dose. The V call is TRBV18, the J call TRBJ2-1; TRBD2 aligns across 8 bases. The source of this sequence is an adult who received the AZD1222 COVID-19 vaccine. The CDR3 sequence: CASSPQVGGAAYNEQFF. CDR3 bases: TGTGCCAGCTCACCACAAGTCGGGGGGGCCGCCTACAATGAGCAGTTCTTC.